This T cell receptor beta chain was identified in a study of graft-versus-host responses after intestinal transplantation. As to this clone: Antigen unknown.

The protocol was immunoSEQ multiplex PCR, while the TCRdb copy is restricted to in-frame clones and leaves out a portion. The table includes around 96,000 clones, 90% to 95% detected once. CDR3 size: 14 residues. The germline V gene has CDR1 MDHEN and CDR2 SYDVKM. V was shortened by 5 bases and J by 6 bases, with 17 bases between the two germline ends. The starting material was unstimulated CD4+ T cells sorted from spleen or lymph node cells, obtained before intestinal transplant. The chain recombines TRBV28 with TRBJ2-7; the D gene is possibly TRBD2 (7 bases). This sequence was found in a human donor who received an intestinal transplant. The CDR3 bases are TGTGCCAGCAGTCCCAAGGGGGGGTTGCGCGAGCAGTACTTC. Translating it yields CASSPKGGLREQYF. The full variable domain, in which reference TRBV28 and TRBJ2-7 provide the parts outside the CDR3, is DVKVTQSSRYLVKRTGEKVFLECVQDMDHENMFWYRQDPGLGLRLIYFSYDVKMKEKGDIPEGYSVSREKKERFSLILESASTNQTSMYLCASSPKGGLREQYFGPGTRLTVT.